What follows are 5 T cell receptor beta chains derived from one specimen sequenced in a study of CXCR3-negative and CXCR3-positive naive CD8 T cells. TRB cDNA libraries were made by UMI-labeled 5' RACE. TCRdb reprocessed the 5' RACE reads and stores each CDR3 protein as one record, lacking DNA. This sample lists around 34,000 distinct CDR3 sequences; its ten largest clones have around 13%. The sample comprised memory CD8+ T cells from blood. The receptors come from a human donor in good health. Some clones in this sample may be carry-over from other donors' samples.

The chain joins TRBV20-1 to TRBJ2-2; TCRdb outputs TRBD1, but without DNA this stays unchecked. CDR1 and CDR2 (germline): DFQATT, SNEGSKA (reference sequence). The CDR3 covers 15 residues. This CDR3 reads CSASHGARDAGELFF.

This chain uses TRBV24-1 with TRBJ2-1; TCRdb outputs TRBD1, but without DNA this stays unchecked. Germline V gene data show CDR1 as KGHDR and CDR2 as SFDVKD. The CDR3 runs 13 residues. CDR3 region: CATSGGPYNEQFF.

The chain joins TRBV4-1 to TRBJ2-2; the D gene TCRdb calls, TRBD2, cannot be checked with no DNA. The CDR3 loop spans 19 amino acids. The germline CDR1 and CDR2 sequences are MGHRA and YSYEKL. This CDR3 is CASSQVGTSGGRNTGELFF.

The genes are TRBV7-6 and TRBJ2-5. CDR1 SGHVS and CDR2 FNYEAQ come from the germline V gene. The CDR3 is 13 amino acids. The CDR3 is CASSLRGEETQYF.

The rearrangement joins TRBV29-1 to TRBJ2-7; TCRdb designates TRBD2, a call that cannot be tested without DNA. CDR3 length: 14 residues. Germline V gene data show CDR1 as SQVTM and CDR2 as ANQGSEA. The CDR3 spells CSVERGLNSYEQYF.